The rows below give T cell receptor beta chains drawn from one sample of a study of T cells in Graves' hyperthyroidism and ophthalmopathy. TCRdb independently ran MiXCR on the multiplex PCR reads; one entry per CDR3 protein. The sample lists about 480,000 distinct CDR3 sequences, approximately 23% occurring once. The sample consisted of blood. The source of these receptors is a woman between 70 and 85 years old with Graves' ophthalmopathy. CDR3s include the opening cysteine and the closing phenylalanine or tryptophan. Each record gives: J gene, V gene, D gene, clone size, CDR3 protein, CDR3 DNA. D genes are given only for firm matches. The size field is filled for only some rows; it gives once, few, many or a size class.

>TRBJ1-1|TRBV13|NA|NA
CASSLRVLNTEAFF
TGTGCCAGCAGCCTCCGGGTATTGAACACTGAAGCTTTCTTT
>TRBJ2-7|TRBV5-4|NA|NA
CASSSQWTASSYEQYF
TGTGCCAGCAGCTCCCAGTGGACAGCAAGCTCCTACGAGCAGTACTTC
>TRBJ2-1|TRBV3-1|TRBD2|few
CASNRGLAVHNEQFF
TGTGCCAGCAACCGGGGACTAGCGGTTCACAATGAGCAGTTCTTC
>TRBJ2-5|TRBV11-2|TRBD2|few
CASSFRIWGGQETQYF
TGTGCCAGCAGCTTTAGAATATGGGGGGGGCAAGAGACCCAGTACTTC
>TRBJ2-1|TRBV6-2/TRBV6-3|NA|many
CASSYGPGTYNEQFF
TGTGCCAGCAGTTACGGCCCAGGGACCTACAATGAGCAGTTCTTC
>TRBJ2-1|TRBV11-2|NA|many
CASSLEEANSYNEQFF
TGTGCCAGCAGCTTAGAGGAGGCCAACTCCTACAATGAGCAGTTCTTC
>TRBJ2-7|TRBV20-1|NA|few
CSASLRGSPYEQYF
TGCAGTGCCTCGCTACGGGGGTCCCCCTACGAGCAGTACTTC
>TRBJ2-3|TRBV5-1|TRBD2|few
CASSPLSGSGVSSTDTQYF
TGCGCCAGCAGCCCTCTTAGCGGGAGTGGCGTCTCGAGCACAGATACGCAGTATTTT
>TRBJ2-5|TRBV29-1|TRBD1|NA
CSARGLGRETQYF
TGCAGCGCGAGGGGGCTGGGACGTGAGACCCAGTACTTC
>TRBJ1-1|TRBV3-1|NA|NA
CASSQDPRGSPGAFF
TGTGCCAGCAGCCAAGATCCACGAGGCTCGCCTGGAGCTTTCTTT
>TRBJ1-5|TRBV28|NA|many
CASSGTLANQPQHF
TGTGCCAGCAGCGGGACTTTGGCGAATCAGCCCCAGCATTTT
>TRBJ1-2|TRBV20-1|TRBD1|few
CSARDAGTGGVNGYTF
TGCAGTGCTAGAGATGCCGGGACAGGGGGCGTGAATGGCTACACCTTC
>TRBJ2-7|TRBV5-8|NA|few
CASEPDRTYEQYF
TGTGCCAGCGAACCCGACCGAACCTACGAGCAGTACTTC
>TRBJ2-5|TRBV5-8|TRBD2|NA
CATGGTTFRGTQYF
TGTGCCACCGGAGGGACTACTTTTCGGGGGACCCAGTACTTC
>TRBJ2-1|TRBV3-1|TRBD2|few
CASSPLAGGFNEQFF
TGTGCCAGCAGCCCATTAGCGGGAGGTTTCAATGAGCAGTTCTTC
>TRBJ2-5|TRBV11-2|NA|many
CASSLEGTYQETQYF
TGTGCCAGCAGCTTAGAAGGGACATACCAAGAGACCCAGTACTTC
>TRBJ2-4|TRBV19|TRBD2|NA
CASSSGGGENIQYF
TGTGCCAGTAGTTCCGGGGGGGGGGAAAACATTCAGTACTTC
>TRBJ2-1|TRBV28|TRBD1|many
CAIRRGGAMGNEQFF
TGTGCCATCAGACGAGGGGGCGCAATGGGCAATGAGCAGTTCTTC
>TRBJ1-5|TRBV28|NA|many
CASSQQINQPQHF
TGTGCCAGCAGTCAGCAGATCAATCAGCCCCAGCATTTT
>TRBJ2-5|TRBV30|NA|once
CAWREGPYQETQYF
TGTGCCTGGAGAGAAGGCCCTTACCAAGAGACCCAGTACTTC
>TRBJ2-2|TRBV12-3/TRBV12-4|NA|many
CASRLAETNTGELFF
TGTGCCAGCAGATTAGCGGAGACGAACACCGGGGAGCTGTTTTTT
>TRBJ1-6|TRBV10-3|TRBD1|few
CAIREGQGNNSPLHF
TGTGCCATCAGGGAGGGACAGGGAAATAATTCACCCCTCCACTTT
>TRBJ2-1|TRBV19|TRBD2|few
CASSSGAGGQNEQFF
TGTGCCAGTAGCTCAGGGGCGGGAGGTCAGAATGAGCAGTTCTTC
>TRBJ2-7|TRBV30|TRBD2|many
CAWSPAGGPGEQYF
TGTGCCTGGAGTCCAGCGGGAGGGCCAGGCGAGCAGTACTTC
>TRBJ2-2|TRBV10-3|NA|few
CAIRPEGTGELFF
TGTGCCATCAGACCGGAGGGAACCGGGGAGCTGTTTTTT
>TRBJ2-5|TRBV20-1|TRBD2|NA
CSARDWVAGRQETQYF
TGCAGTGCTAGAGATTGGGTAGCGGGAAGGCAAGAGACCCAGTACTTC
>TRBJ2-7|TRBV5-1|NA|many
CASSLMADYEQYF
TGCGCCAGCAGCTTGATGGCAGACTACGAGCAGTACTTC
>TRBJ1-6|TRBV9|NA|NA
CASSELGRDNSPLHF
TGTGCCAGCAGCGAGCTCGGACGTGATAATTCACCCCTCCACTTT
>TRBJ1-5|TRBV19|NA|NA
CASSTRGDQPQHF
TGTGCCAGTAGTACGAGGGGGGATCAGCCCCAGCATTTT
>TRBJ2-5|TRBV7-2|NA|NA
CASSLRGQRDLQETQYF
TGTGCCAGCAGCTTACGCGGACAGCGTGACCTACAAGAGACCCAGTACTTC
>TRBJ2-6|TRBV10-3|NA|few
CAISEGHNSGANVLTF
TGTGCCATCAGTGAGGGACATAACTCTGGGGCCAACGTCCTGACTTTC
>TRBJ1-2|TRBV2|NA|NA
CASSEGQGRSHGYTF
TGTGCCAGCAGTGAAGGGCAGGGTAGATCGCATGGCTACACCTTC
>TRBJ2-2|TRBV30|NA|many
CAWSVRQVATGELFF
TGTGCCTGGAGTGTGAGACAGGTCGCCACCGGGGAGCTGTTTTTT
>TRBJ2-7|TRBV4-3|TRBD1|NA
CASSPRTGEFYEQYF
TGCGCCAGCAGCCCTCGGACAGGGGAATTTTACGAGCAGTACTTC
>TRBJ1-1|TRBV20-1|NA|few
CSARGGAARRAGNTEAFF
TGCAGTGCTAGAGGGGGGGCCGCCCGAAGGGCAGGAAACACTGAAGCTTTCTTT
>TRBJ1-2|TRBV28|TRBD1|NA
CASRLQGAVYGYTF
TGTGCCAGCAGACTACAGGGGGCTGTCTATGGCTACACCTTC
>TRBJ2-1|TRBV4-3|NA|once
CASSQDAGSSYNEQFF
TGCGCCAGCAGCCAAGACGCCGGGAGCTCCTACAATGAGCAGTTCTTC
>TRBJ2-5|TRBV18|NA|NA
CASSPTGMGETQYF
TGTGCCAGCTCACCTACAGGGATGGGGGAGACCCAGTACTTC
>TRBJ1-2|TRBV4-1|TRBD1|NA
CASSQETGTPGYTF
TGCGCCAGCAGCCAAGAGACAGGGACTCCGGGCTACACCTTC
>TRBJ2-7|TRBV10-3|TRBD1|many
CAISGQGKYEQYF
TGTGCCATCAGTGGACAGGGCAAATACGAGCAGTACTTC
>TRBJ2-1|TRBV12-3/TRBV12-4|NA|NA
CASSFPVSQATRNEQFF
TGTGCCAGCAGTTTTCCCGTGAGCCAGGCGACCAGGAATGAGCAGTTCTTC
>TRBJ1-3|TRBV13|NA|once
CASSLGAAASSGNTIYF
TGTGCCAGCAGCTTAGGGGCAGCCGCAAGCTCTGGAAACACCATATATTTT
>TRBJ1-6|TRBV11-2|NA|few
CASSPSVGAPSPLHF
TGTGCCAGCAGCCCATCGGTAGGGGCCCCTTCACCCCTCCACTTT
>TRBJ2-2|TRBV2|TRBD2|few
CASRLGLAGGGGELFF
TGTGCCAGCAGATTGGGACTAGCGGGAGGTGGCGGGGAGCTGTTTTTT
>TRBJ2-5|TRBV6-1|NA|NA
CASRTSGMETQYF
TGTGCCAGCAGAACCTCTGGAATGGAGACCCAGTACTTC
>TRBJ2-1|TRBV29-1|NA|NA
CSVAREYNEQFF
TGCAGCGTTGCCAGGGAGTACAATGAGCAGTTCTTC
>TRBJ1-5|TRBV2|NA|many
CASTQAVSNQPQHF
TGTGCCAGCACGCAGGCGGTGAGCAATCAGCCCCAGCATTTT
>TRBJ2-3|TRBV24-1|NA|few
CATSDLTTQYF
TGTGCCACCAGTGATTTGACTACGCAGTATTTT
>TRBJ1-1|TRBV7-3|TRBD1|NA
CASSSRRKTGGDTEAFF
TGTGCCAGCAGCTCACGACGGAAGACAGGGGGGGACACTGAAGCTTTCTTT
>TRBJ1-2|TRBV28|NA|many
CASSSDGVGANYGYTF
TGTGCCAGCAGTTCGGACGGCGTAGGGGCTAACTATGGCTACACCTTC
>TRBJ2-5|TRBV6-5|NA|NA
CASSYDIQETQYF
TGTGCCAGCAGTTACGACATCCAAGAGACCCAGTACTTC
>TRBJ1-5|TRBV6-2/TRBV6-3|NA|many
CASSYIDQPQHF
TGTGCCAGCAGTTACATCGATCAGCCCCAGCATTTT
>TRBJ2-7|TRBV7-2|NA|many
CASSLDRNEQYF
TGTGCCAGCAGCCTCGACAGGAACGAGCAGTACTTC